The present T cell receptor (beta chain) was sequenced within a study of T cell responses to AZD1222 COVID-19 vaccine. Generated by immunoSEQ multiplex PCR, the TCRdb table keeps only in-frame clones and is missing some. The sample records approximately 85,000 clones, roughly 90% being singletons. V dropped 6 bases and J dropped 3; count of bases not matched to a gene: 10. The V gene's germline CDR1 is MDHEN and CDR2 SYDVKM. The length of the CDR3 is 15 residues. The rearrangement joins TRBV28 to TRBJ2-7; 8 positions agree with TRBD2. The sample consisted of peripheral blood, taken on day 0 of AZD1222 vaccination. This receptor was obtained from an adult in good health. This chain's CDR3 is CASSRGGGGNYEQYF. The CDR3 DNA follows: TGTGCCAGCAGCCGGGGGGGCGGCGGGAACTACGAGCAGTACTTC.